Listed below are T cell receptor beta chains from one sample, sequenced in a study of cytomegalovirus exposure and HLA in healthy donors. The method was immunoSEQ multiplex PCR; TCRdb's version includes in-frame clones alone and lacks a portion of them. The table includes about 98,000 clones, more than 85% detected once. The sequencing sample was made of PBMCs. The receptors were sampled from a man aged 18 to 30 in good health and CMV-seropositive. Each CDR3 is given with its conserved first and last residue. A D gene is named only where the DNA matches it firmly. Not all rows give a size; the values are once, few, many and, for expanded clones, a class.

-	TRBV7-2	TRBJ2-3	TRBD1	TGTGCCAGCAGTTCGTCGACAGGGACAGATACGCAGTATTTT	CASSSSTGTDTQYF
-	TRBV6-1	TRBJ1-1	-	TGTGCCAGCAGTGAAGATTGGGGGGTGAACACTGAAGCTTTCTTT	CASSEDWGVNTEAFF
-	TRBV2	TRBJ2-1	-	TGTGCCAGCAGATACTACAATGAGCAGTTCTTC	CASRYYNEQFF
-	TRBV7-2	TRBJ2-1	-	TGTGCCAGCAGCTACCCTAACTCCTACAATGAGCAGTTCTTC	CASSYPNSYNEQFF
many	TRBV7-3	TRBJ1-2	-	TGTGCCAGCAGCCCCCAGAGACTATATGGCTACACCTTC	CASSPQRLYGYTF
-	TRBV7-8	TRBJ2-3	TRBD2	TGTGCCAGCAGCCTTACTAGCGGAGGCACAGATACGCAGTATTTT	CASSLTSGGTDTQYF
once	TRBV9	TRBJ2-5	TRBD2	TGTGCCAGCAGCCGAAGAGGGACTAGCGGCTACCAAGAGACCCAGTACTTC	CASSRRGTSGYQETQYF
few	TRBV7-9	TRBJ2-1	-	TGTGCCAGCAGCTTAGGCGCGTCCTACAATGAGCAGTTCTTC	CASSLGASYNEQFF
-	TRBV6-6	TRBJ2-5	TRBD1	TGTGCCAGCAATCTGGGACAGGGACAAGAGACCCAGTACTTC	CASNLGQGQETQYF
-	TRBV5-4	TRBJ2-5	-	TGTGCCAGCAGCGGGGCCACACGGCGGGAGACCCAGTACTTC	CASSGATRRETQYF
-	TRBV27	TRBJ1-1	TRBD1	TGTGCCAGCAGACCAGGGGGAAACACTGAAGCTTTCTTT	CASRPGGNTEAFF
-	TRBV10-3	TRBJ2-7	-	TGTGCCATCAGTGAGTCCACGGACAGAGTGTCCTACGAGCAGTACTTC	CAISESTDRVSYEQYF
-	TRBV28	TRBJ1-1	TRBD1	TGTGCCAGCAGTCTCGGGACAGGAGATGAAGCTTTCTTT	CASSLGTGDEAFF
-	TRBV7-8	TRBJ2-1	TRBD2	TGTGCCAGCAGCTCGCGGGAGGGCGGAGAGCAGTTCTTC	CASSSREGGEQFF
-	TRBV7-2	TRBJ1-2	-	TGTGCCAGCAGCTTAAGCAGGAACTATGGCTACACCTTC	CASSLSRNYGYTF
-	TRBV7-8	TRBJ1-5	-	TGTGCCAGCAGCCCCGAGGGCCAGTATAGCAATCAGCCCCAGCATTTT	CASSPEGQYSNQPQHF
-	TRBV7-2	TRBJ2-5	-	TGTGCCAGCTTATATCGGGTCCAAGAGACCCAGTACTTC	CASLYRVQETQYF
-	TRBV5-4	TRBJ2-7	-	TGTGCCAGCAGCTTGGACCATGGAGCGCGACCCTACGAGCAGTACTTC	CASSLDHGARPYEQYF
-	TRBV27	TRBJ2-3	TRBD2	TGTGCCAGCAGCACGAAAAGAAGTGGACTAGCGGGGGGAAGCACAGATACGCAGTATTTT	CASSTKRSGLAGGSTDTQYF
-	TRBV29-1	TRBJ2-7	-	TGCAGCGTCCGACCTCGGACAGACGAGCAGTACTTC	CSVRPRTDEQYF
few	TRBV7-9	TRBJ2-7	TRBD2	TGTGCCAGCAGCTTAGTCCGGCTAGCGGGAGGCGAGCAGTACTTC	CASSLVRLAGGEQYF
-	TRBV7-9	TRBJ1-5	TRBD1	TGTGCCAGCAGCAATAGGACAGGGTCGAGCAATCAGCCCCAGCATTTT	CASSNRTGSSNQPQHF
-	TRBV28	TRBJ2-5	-	TGTGCCAGCAGCCCGCCAGTTGGGAGGACAGAGACCCAGTACTTC	CASSPPVGRTETQYF
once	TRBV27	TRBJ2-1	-	TGTGCCAGCACCCCCCGGACAGAAGACAATGAGCAGTTCTTC	CASTPRTEDNEQFF
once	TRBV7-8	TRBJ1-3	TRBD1	TGTGCCAGCAGCTGGGACAGGGCGGCTGGAAACACCATATATTTT	CASSWDRAAGNTIYF
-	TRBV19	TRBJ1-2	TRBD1	TGTGCCAGTAGCCTAAACAGGGGGCAGAATGGCTACACCTTC	CASSLNRGQNGYTF